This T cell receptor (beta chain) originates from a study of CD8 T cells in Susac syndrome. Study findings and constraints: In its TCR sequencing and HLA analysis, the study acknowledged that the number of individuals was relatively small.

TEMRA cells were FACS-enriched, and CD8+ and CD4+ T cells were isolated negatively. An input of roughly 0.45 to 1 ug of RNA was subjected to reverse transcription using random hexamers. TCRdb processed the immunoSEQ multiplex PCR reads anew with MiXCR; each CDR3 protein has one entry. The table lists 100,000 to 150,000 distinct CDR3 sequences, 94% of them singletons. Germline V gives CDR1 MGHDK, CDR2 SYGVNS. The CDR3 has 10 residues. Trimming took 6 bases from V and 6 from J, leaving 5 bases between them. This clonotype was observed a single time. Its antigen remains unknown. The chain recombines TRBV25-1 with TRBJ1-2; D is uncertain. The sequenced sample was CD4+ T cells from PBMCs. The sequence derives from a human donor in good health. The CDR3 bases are TGTGCCAGCAGCGGGAATGGCTACACCTTC. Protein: CASSGNGYTF.